The sequence of this T cell receptor (beta chain) was determined in a study of beta chain features in type 1 diabetes. About this clone itself: What it recognizes is unknown.

Expressed TCRB transcripts were sequenced because the entire RNA isolate underwent reverse transcription. Sequenced naive, central memory and regulatory T cell samples produced an average of around 3.9 million reads. Sequenced by immunoSEQ multiplex PCR; TCRdb stores in-frame clones only, minus some. The data show under 850,000 clones, around 15% seen once. Study results and caveats: Possible PCR preference for shorter templates applied equally to patients and controls. The study found moderately but significantly shorter TCRB CDR3s in all four CD4+ subsets of Type 1 diabetes patients.

Only one heparinised blood draw was taken per donor, and its volume averaged approximately 100 mL. Every sorted population was more than 98% pure. Germline V gene data show CDR1 as MDHEN and CDR2 as SYDVKM. Trimming took 2 bases from V and 4 from J, leaving 6 bases between them. The CDR3 is made up of 13 amino acids. The TCR sequence derives from a man aged 18 to 29 with type 1 diabetes. The specimen was naive CD4+ T cells from blood. The chain joins TRBV28 to TRBJ1-5, with D uncertain. CDR3 residues: CASSLGRNQPQHF. The CDR3 bases are TGTGCCAGCAGTTTAGGGAGAAATCAGCCCCAGCATTTT.